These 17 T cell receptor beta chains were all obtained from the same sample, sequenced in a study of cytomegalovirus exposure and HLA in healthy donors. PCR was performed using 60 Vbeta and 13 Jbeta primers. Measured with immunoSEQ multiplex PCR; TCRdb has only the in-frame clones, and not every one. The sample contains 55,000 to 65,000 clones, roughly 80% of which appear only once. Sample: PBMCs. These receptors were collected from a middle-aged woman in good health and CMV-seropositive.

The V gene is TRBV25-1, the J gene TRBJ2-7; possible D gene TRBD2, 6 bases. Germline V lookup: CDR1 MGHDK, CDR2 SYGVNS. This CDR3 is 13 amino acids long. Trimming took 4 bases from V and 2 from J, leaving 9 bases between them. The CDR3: CASSGREAYEQYF. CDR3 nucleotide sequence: TGTGCCAGCAGTGGAAGGGAGGCCTACGAGCAGTACTTC.

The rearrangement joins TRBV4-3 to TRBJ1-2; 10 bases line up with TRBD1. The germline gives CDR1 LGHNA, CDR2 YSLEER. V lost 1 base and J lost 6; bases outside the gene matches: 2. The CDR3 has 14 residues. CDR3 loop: CASSQGTGGHGYTF. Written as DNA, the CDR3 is TGCGCCAGCAGCCAAGGGACAGGGGGGCATGGCTACACCTTC.

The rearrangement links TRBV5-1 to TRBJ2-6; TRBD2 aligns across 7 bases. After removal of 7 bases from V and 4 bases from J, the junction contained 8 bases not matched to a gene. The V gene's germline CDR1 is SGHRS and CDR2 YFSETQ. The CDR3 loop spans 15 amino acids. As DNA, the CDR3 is TGCGCCAGCGCCCGTAGAGCGGGAGGGGCCAACGTCCTGACTTTC. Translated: CASARRAGGANVLTF.

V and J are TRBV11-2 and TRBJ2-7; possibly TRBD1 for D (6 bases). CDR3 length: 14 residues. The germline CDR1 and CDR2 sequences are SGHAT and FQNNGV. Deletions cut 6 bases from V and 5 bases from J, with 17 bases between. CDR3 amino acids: CASRVTGSRDEQYF. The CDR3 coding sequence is TGTGCCAGCAGAGTAACAGGGAGTCGCGACGAGCAGTACTTC.

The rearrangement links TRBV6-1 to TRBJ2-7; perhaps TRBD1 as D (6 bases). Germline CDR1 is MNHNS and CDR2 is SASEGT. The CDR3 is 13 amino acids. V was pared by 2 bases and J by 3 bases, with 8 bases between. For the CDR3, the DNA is TGTGCCAGCAGTGAACAGGGACACTACGAGCAGTACTTC. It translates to CASSEQGHYEQYF.

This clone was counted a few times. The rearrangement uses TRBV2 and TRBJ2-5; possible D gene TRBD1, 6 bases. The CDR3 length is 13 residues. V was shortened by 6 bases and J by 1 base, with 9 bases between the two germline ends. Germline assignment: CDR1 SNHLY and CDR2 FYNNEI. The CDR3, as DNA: TGTGCCAGCAGCCGGGACATCCAAGAGACCCAGTACTTC. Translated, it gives CASSRDIQETQYF.

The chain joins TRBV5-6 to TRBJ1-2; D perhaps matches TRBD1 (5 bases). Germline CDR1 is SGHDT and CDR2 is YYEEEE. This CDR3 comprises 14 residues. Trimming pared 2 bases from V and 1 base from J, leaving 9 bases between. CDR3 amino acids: CASSFLTDNYGYTF. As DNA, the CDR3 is TGTGCCAGCAGCTTCTTGACAGATAACTATGGCTACACCTTC.

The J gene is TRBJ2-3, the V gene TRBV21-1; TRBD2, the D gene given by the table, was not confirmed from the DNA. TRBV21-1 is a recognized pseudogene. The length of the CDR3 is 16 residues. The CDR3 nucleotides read TGTGCCAGCAGCAAACTGCCAGCGGGGGGTGTGGATACGCAGTATTTT. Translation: CASSKLPAGGVDTQYF.

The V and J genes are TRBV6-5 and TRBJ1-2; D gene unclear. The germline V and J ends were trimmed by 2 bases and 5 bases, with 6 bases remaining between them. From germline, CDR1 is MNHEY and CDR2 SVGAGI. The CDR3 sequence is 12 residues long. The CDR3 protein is CASSYPGYGYTF. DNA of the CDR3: TGTGCCAGCAGTTACCCGGGTTATGGCTACACCTTC.

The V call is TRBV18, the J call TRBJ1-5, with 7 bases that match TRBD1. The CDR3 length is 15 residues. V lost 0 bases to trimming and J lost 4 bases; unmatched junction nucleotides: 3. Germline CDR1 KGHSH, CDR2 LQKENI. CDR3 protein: CASSPPDRANQPQHF. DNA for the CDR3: TGTGCCAGCTCACCACCCGACAGGGCGAATCAGCCCCAGCATTTT.

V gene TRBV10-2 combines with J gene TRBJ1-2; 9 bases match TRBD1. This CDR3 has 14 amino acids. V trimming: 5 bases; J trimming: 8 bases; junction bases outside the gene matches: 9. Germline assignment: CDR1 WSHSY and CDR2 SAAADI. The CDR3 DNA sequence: TGCGCCAGCAGTTTCTCCGGGACAGGGAGCGGCTACACCTTC. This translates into CASSFSGTGSGYTF.

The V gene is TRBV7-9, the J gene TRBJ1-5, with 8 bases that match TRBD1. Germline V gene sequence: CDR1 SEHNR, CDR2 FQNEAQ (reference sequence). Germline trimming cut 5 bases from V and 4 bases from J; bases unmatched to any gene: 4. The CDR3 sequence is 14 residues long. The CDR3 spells CASSPGTGNQPQHF. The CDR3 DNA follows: TGTGCCAGCAGCCCCGGGACAGGAAATCAGCCCCAGCATTTT.

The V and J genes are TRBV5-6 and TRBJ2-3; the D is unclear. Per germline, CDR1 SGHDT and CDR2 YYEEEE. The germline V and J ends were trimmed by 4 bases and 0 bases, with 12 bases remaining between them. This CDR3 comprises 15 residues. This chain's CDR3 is CASSKTLTSTDTQYF. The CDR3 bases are TGTGCCAGCAGCAAGACTCTTACTAGCACAGATACGCAGTATTTT.

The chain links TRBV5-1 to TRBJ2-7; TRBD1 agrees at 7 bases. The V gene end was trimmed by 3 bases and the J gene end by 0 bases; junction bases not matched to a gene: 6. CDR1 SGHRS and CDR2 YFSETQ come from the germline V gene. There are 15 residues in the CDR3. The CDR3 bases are TGCGCCAGCAGCTGGGACAGCGGAAGCTCCTACGAGCAGTACTTC. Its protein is CASSWDSGSSYEQYF. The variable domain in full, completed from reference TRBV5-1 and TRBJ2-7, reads KAGVTQTPRYLIKTRGQQVTLSCSPISGHRSVSWYQQTPGQGLQFLFEYFSETQRNKGNFPGRFSGRQFSNSRSEMNVSTLELGDSALYLCASSWDSGSSYEQYFGPGTRLTVT.

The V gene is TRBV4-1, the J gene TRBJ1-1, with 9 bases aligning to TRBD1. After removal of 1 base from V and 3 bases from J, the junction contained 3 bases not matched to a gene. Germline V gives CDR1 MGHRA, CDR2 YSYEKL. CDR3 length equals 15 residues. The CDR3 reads CASSQGRTGDTEAFF. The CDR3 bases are TGCGCCAGCAGCCAAGGTCGGACAGGGGACACTGAAGCTTTCTTT.

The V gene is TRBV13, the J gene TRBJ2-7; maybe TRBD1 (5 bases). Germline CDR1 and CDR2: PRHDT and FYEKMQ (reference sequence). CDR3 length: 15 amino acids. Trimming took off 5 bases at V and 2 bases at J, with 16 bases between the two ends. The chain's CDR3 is CASSPGMAPTYEQYF. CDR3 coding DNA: TGTGCCAGCAGCCCAGGGATGGCCCCGACCTACGAGCAGTACTTC.

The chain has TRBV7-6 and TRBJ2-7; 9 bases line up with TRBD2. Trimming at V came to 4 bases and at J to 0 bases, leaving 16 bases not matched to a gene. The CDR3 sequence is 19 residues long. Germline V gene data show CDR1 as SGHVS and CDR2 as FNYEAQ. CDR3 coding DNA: TGTGCCAGCAGCTCCCCGGTGGGGGAGCGGGGGGCAAGCTCCTACGAGCAGTACTTC. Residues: CASSSPVGERGASSYEQYF. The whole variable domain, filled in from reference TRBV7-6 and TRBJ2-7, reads GAGVSQSPRYKVTKRGQDVALRCDPISGHVSLYWYRQALGQGPEFLTYFNYEAQQDKSGLPNDRFSAERPEGSISTLTIQRTEQRDSAMYRCASSSPVGERGASSYEQYFGPGTRLTVT.